The T cell receptor (beta chain) described here comes from a study of T cell responses to AZD1222 COVID-19 vaccine. Findings and caveats of the study: White British donors predominated, females outnumbered males, and clonal diversity was possibly underestimated.

Sequencing was performed with immunoSEQ multiplex PCR; in TCRdb, only in-frame clones are kept and a portion is missing. Of approximately 100,000 clones in the sample, around 94% were seen once. This clone was seen just once. Its target is not known. This clonotype was obtained from an adult in good health. The material sequenced was peripheral blood, taken on day 0 of AZD1222 vaccination.

The CDR3 region has the DNA TGTGCCAGCAGCGCCAGACAAGGGAACGGCTACACCTTC. Its translation is CASSARQGNGYTF. The chain combines TRBV11-2 with TRBJ1-2; the D is unclear. The CDR3 spans 13 residues. Germline V gene lookup returns CDR1 SGHAT and CDR2 FQNNGV. Trimming pared 5 bases from V and 8 bases from J, leaving 15 bases between.